This T cell receptor beta chain was recovered during a study of CD8 T cells in ankylosing spondylitis. General study results and limits: Past studies reported some motif variants in reactive arthritis synovial fluid and blood. Disease-linked clones reportedly concentrated significantly in matched ankylosing spondylitis synovial fluid.

Using quantitative 5'-RACE with molecular barcodes, the authors made TCR beta libraries. TCRdb used MiXCR to reprocess the 5' RACE reads, holding one entry per CDR3 protein. Here the sample spans 150,000 or so distinct CDR3 sequences, around 10% being singletons. Regarding this clonotype: The target antigen is unknown.

From germline, CDR1 is SGHDN and CDR2 FVKESK. This CDR3 has 15 residues. The junction had 7 bases not matched to a gene; V was cut back by 6 bases and J by 4 bases. The rearrangement links TRBV14 to TRBJ2-3; 10 nucleotides line up with TRBD2. This TCR came from a male donor with ankylosing spondylitis or in good health (not recorded which). The sequencing sample was made of blood, either unsorted or a sorted T cell fraction (not recorded which). Here the CDR3 DNA reads TGTGCCAGCAGTCAGATCAGCGGGAGGGCAGATACGCAGTATTTT. It translates to CASSQISGRADTQYF.